Listed below are T cell receptor beta chains from one sample, sequenced in a study of blood T cell repertoires in COVID-19. Repertoires were generated with immunoSEQ multiplex PCR, while TCRdb's copy carries only in-frame clones and drops some. The table includes about 200,000 clones, 75% to 90% detected once. Sequenced: peripheral blood. The receptors derive from a man between 60 and 75 years old who had recovered from COVID-19. Each CDR3 is given with its conserved first and last residue. A D gene is named only where the DNA matches it firmly. The size field is filled for only some rows; it gives once, few, many or a size class.

cdr3_nt: TGTGCCAGCAGCCAAAAGGGTAACAGGGGGGAAAATGGCTACACCTTC
cdr3_aa: CASSQKGNRGENGYTF
v_call: TRBV3-1/TRBV3-2
j_call: TRBJ1-2
d_call: TRBD1
clone_size: .

cdr3_nt: TGTGCCAGCAGTAATGGACAGACACCAAATAATCAGCCCCAGCATTTT
cdr3_aa: CASSNGQTPNNQPQHF
v_call: TRBV27
j_call: TRBJ1-5
d_call: .
clone_size: .

cdr3_nt: TGTGCCAGCTCACCGGGGGGGCAGGGCGAGCAGTACTTC
cdr3_aa: CASSPGGQGEQYF
v_call: TRBV18
j_call: TRBJ2-7
d_call: .
clone_size: .

cdr3_nt: TGCGCCAGCAGCCGGACAGAAGCTAGCAACACTGAAGCTTTCTTT
cdr3_aa: CASSRTEASNTEAFF
v_call: TRBV5-1
j_call: TRBJ1-1
d_call: .
clone_size: .

cdr3_nt: TGTGCCAGCAGCCTTACAGGGGGCTTAGTCACCCAGTACTTC
cdr3_aa: CASSLTGGLVTQYF
v_call: TRBV27
j_call: TRBJ2-5
d_call: TRBD1
clone_size: .

cdr3_nt: TGTGCCAGCTCCTCGTGGGACAGGAGTTCCTACGAGCAGTACTTC
cdr3_aa: CASSSWDRSSYEQYF
v_call: TRBV27
j_call: TRBJ2-7
d_call: TRBD1
clone_size: .

cdr3_nt: TGTGCCAGCAGCGCGACTAGCGGGAATGGCGGGGAGCTGTTTTTT
cdr3_aa: CASSATSGNGGELFF
v_call: TRBV9
j_call: TRBJ2-2
d_call: TRBD2
clone_size: .

cdr3_nt: TGTGCCAGCTCGACCATGAACAGGGGGCGACATGAGCAGTTCTTC
cdr3_aa: CASSTMNRGRHEQFF
v_call: TRBV6-6
j_call: TRBJ2-1
d_call: TRBD1
clone_size: .

cdr3_nt: TGTGCCAGCCAAGGAGGGGGCGTCACAGATACGCAGTATTTT
cdr3_aa: CASQGGGVTDTQYF
v_call: TRBV18
j_call: TRBJ2-3
d_call: .
clone_size: .

cdr3_nt: TGCAGTGCTAGTCTAGCGGAGACCCAGTACTTC
cdr3_aa: CSASLAETQYF
v_call: TRBV20-1
j_call: TRBJ2-5
d_call: .
clone_size: .

cdr3_nt: TGTGCCAGCAGCTTATTAAGAGGTGGCGAGCAGTACTTC
cdr3_aa: CASSLLRGGEQYF
v_call: TRBV7-2
j_call: TRBJ2-7
d_call: .
clone_size: .

cdr3_nt: TGTGCCGCCGGACAGGGAGGGGGTGGCTACACCTTC
cdr3_aa: CAAGQGGGGYTF
v_call: TRBV10-3
j_call: TRBJ1-2
d_call: TRBD1
clone_size: .

cdr3_nt: TGTGCCAGCAGCCAAGATGGAGGCAATCAGCCCCAGCATTTT
cdr3_aa: CASSQDGGNQPQHF
v_call: TRBV3-1/TRBV3-2
j_call: TRBJ1-5
d_call: .
clone_size: .

cdr3_nt: TGTGCCAGCAGTGACTGGACAGTTAACACCGGGGAGCTGTTTTTT
cdr3_aa: CASSDWTVNTGELFF
v_call: TRBV28
j_call: TRBJ2-2
d_call: .
clone_size: once

cdr3_nt: TGTGCCAGCAGTTGGCTAGCGGGAGGGCCGACCTACAATGAGCAGTTCTTC
cdr3_aa: CASSWLAGGPTYNEQFF
v_call: TRBV28
j_call: TRBJ2-1
d_call: TRBD2
clone_size: .

cdr3_nt: TGCGCCAGCAGTCAACAGTGGTACGAGCAGTACTTC
cdr3_aa: CASSQQWYEQYF
v_call: TRBV23-1
j_call: TRBJ2-7
d_call: .
clone_size: few

cdr3_nt: TGTGCCAGCAGCTTAGCCGGGACAGGGAGCTCTGGAAACACCATATATTTT
cdr3_aa: CASSLAGTGSSGNTIYF
v_call: TRBV7-6
j_call: TRBJ1-3
d_call: TRBD1
clone_size: .

cdr3_nt: TGTGCCAGCAGTTACAGGGACAGGTCCTACGAGCAGTACTTC
cdr3_aa: CASSYRDRSYEQYF
v_call: TRBV6-7
j_call: TRBJ2-7
d_call: TRBD1
clone_size: .

cdr3_nt: TGTGCCAGTAGTCTTCAGACTAAATTTTTCCACAATGAGCAGTTCTTC
cdr3_aa: CASSLQTKFFHNEQFF
v_call: TRBV19
j_call: TRBJ2-1
d_call: .
clone_size: .

cdr3_nt: TGTGCCAGCAGCTTAATCGGACTAGCGGGAAGGAGCTCCTACAATGAGCAGTTCTTC
cdr3_aa: CASSLIGLAGRSSYNEQFF
v_call: TRBV7-3
j_call: TRBJ2-1
d_call: TRBD2
clone_size: .

cdr3_nt: TGTGCCAGCAGTTATACAGGGGCTGGGACACCCCTCCACTTT
cdr3_aa: CASSYTGAGTPLHF
v_call: TRBV7-3
j_call: TRBJ1-6
d_call: TRBD1
clone_size: .

cdr3_nt: TGTGCCTCGTCCGGGGACACCGGGGAGCTGTTTTTT
cdr3_aa: CASSGDTGELFF
v_call: TRBV6-5
j_call: TRBJ2-2
d_call: .
clone_size: .

cdr3_nt: TGTGCCAGCAGCTTAAACAGTTTGAACACTGAAGCTTTCTTT
cdr3_aa: CASSLNSLNTEAFF
v_call: TRBV7-3
j_call: TRBJ1-1
d_call: .
clone_size: .

cdr3_nt: TGTGCCAGCAGTGACCGGAGGAACACCGGGGAGCTGTTTTTT
cdr3_aa: CASSDRRNTGELFF
v_call: TRBV2
j_call: TRBJ2-2
d_call: .
clone_size: once

cdr3_nt: TGTGCCAGCAGCAGGACCGGGACAATGAACACTGAAGCTTTCTTT
cdr3_aa: CASSRTGTMNTEAFF
v_call: TRBV5-6
j_call: TRBJ1-1
d_call: .
clone_size: .

cdr3_nt: TGTGCCAGCAGCTTGTCGGTTGCGGCGGGAGTGGGATACAATGAGCAGTTCTTC
cdr3_aa: CASSLSVAAGVGYNEQFF
v_call: TRBV11-2
j_call: TRBJ2-1
d_call: TRBD2
clone_size: .

cdr3_nt: TGTGCCAGCAGCGTAGACAGGTTGGCCTCTGGGGCCAACGTCCTGACTTTC
cdr3_aa: CASSVDRLASGANVLTF
v_call: TRBV9
j_call: TRBJ2-6
d_call: .
clone_size: .

cdr3_nt: TGCAGCGTTCTAGGACAGTACACGAACACCGGGGAGCTGTTTTTT
cdr3_aa: CSVLGQYTNTGELFF
v_call: TRBV29-1
j_call: TRBJ2-2
d_call: .
clone_size: once

cdr3_nt: TGTGCCAGCAGTCACGGGACAGGGACTTATGGCTACACCTTC
cdr3_aa: CASSHGTGTYGYTF
v_call: TRBV28
j_call: TRBJ1-2
d_call: TRBD1
clone_size: .

cdr3_nt: TGTGCCAGCAGTTACAGGGCGGGGGAGACCCAGTACTTC
cdr3_aa: CASSYRAGETQYF
v_call: TRBV6-5
j_call: TRBJ2-5
d_call: .
clone_size: .

cdr3_nt: TGTGCCAGCAGCGACAGGAGTTATGAAAAACTGTTTTTT
cdr3_aa: CASSDRSYEKLFF
v_call: TRBV27
j_call: TRBJ1-4
d_call: .
clone_size: .

cdr3_nt: TGTGCCAGCAGAGGACAGGTGATAACCTATGGCTACACCTTC
cdr3_aa: CASRGQVITYGYTF
v_call: TRBV6-6
j_call: TRBJ1-2
d_call: TRBD1
clone_size: .

cdr3_nt: TGTGCCAGCTCACCTCTTCAGGGTGGAGATCAGCCCCAGCATTTT
cdr3_aa: CASSPLQGGDQPQHF
v_call: TRBV18
j_call: TRBJ1-5
d_call: .
clone_size: .

cdr3_nt: TGTGCCAGCAGCTTAGCACTAGCGGCCTACGAGCAGTACTTC
cdr3_aa: CASSLALAAYEQYF
v_call: TRBV7-8
j_call: TRBJ2-7
d_call: TRBD2
clone_size: .

cdr3_nt: TGTGCCAGCAGTTCGACAGGGAAAAGCGAGCAGTACTTC
cdr3_aa: CASSSTGKSEQYF
v_call: TRBV3-1/TRBV3-2
j_call: TRBJ2-7
d_call: TRBD1
clone_size: .

cdr3_nt: TGTGCCAGCAGCTGGAAGGGCGGGAGTAGCCCCTACAATGAGCAGTTCTTC
cdr3_aa: CASSWKGGSSPYNEQFF
v_call: TRBV28
j_call: TRBJ2-1
d_call: TRBD2
clone_size: once

cdr3_nt: TGTGCCAGCAGCTTAGACAGGTCCGAGCAGTTCTTC
cdr3_aa: CASSLDRSEQFF
v_call: TRBV11-2
j_call: TRBJ2-1
d_call: .
clone_size: once

cdr3_nt: TGCGCCAGCAGCTCCCAGGGAGGGAAGGATACGCAGTATTTT
cdr3_aa: CASSSQGGKDTQYF
v_call: TRBV5-1
j_call: TRBJ2-3
d_call: TRBD2
clone_size: .

cdr3_nt: TGTGCCAGCAGTGGAGGGCAGGGGAATTCACCCCTCCACTTT
cdr3_aa: CASSGGQGNSPLHF
v_call: TRBV2
j_call: TRBJ1-6
d_call: .
clone_size: .

cdr3_nt: TGTGCCAGTAGCCCCAGTGGACAGGGAGGATCCTACGAGCAGTACTTC
cdr3_aa: CASSPSGQGGSYEQYF
v_call: TRBV19
j_call: TRBJ2-7
d_call: TRBD1
clone_size: .

cdr3_nt: TGTGCCAGCTCGCGTTCTCGGGAATCAACTAATGAAAAACTGTTTTTT
cdr3_aa: CASSRSRESTNEKLFF
v_call: TRBV18
j_call: TRBJ1-4
d_call: .
clone_size: .

cdr3_nt: TGTGCCACCAGCAGAGACAATTTGGGCCCGACCTCTGGAAACACCATATATTTT
cdr3_aa: CATSRDNLGPTSGNTIYF
v_call: TRBV15
j_call: TRBJ1-3
d_call: .
clone_size: .

cdr3_nt: TGTGCCATCAGTGAGACGGAAGGGGCTGACGGCTACACCTTC
cdr3_aa: CAISETEGADGYTF
v_call: TRBV10-3
j_call: TRBJ1-2
d_call: .
clone_size: .

cdr3_nt: TGTGCCAGCAGCGGATCGACTCAGGGATATCAGCCCCAGCATTTT
cdr3_aa: CASSGSTQGYQPQHF
v_call: TRBV3-1/TRBV3-2
j_call: TRBJ1-5
d_call: .
clone_size: once

cdr3_nt: TGCGCCAGCAGTTTTCAGACAGGGTACACCGGGGAGCTGTTTTTT
cdr3_aa: CASSFQTGYTGELFF
v_call: TRBV5-1
j_call: TRBJ2-2
d_call: TRBD1
clone_size: few